Listed below are T cell receptor beta chains from one sample, sequenced in a study of control samples from healthy donors and cancer patients. The protocol was immunoSEQ multiplex PCR, while the TCRdb copy is restricted to in-frame clones and leaves out a portion. The repertoire includes around 190,000 clones, nearly 90% of them detected once, and more than 1.3% sits in the top ten. Material: blood. The receptors were gathered from a woman between 45 and 65 years old in good health. Each CDR3 is given with its conserved first and last residue. The order of the fields is J gene, V gene, clone size, D gene, CDR3 DNA, CDR3 protein. D genes are given only for firm matches. Expanded clones are given a class, and other clones once, few, many or no size at all.

TRBJ2-5 | TRBV29-1 | NA | TRBD2 | TGCAGCGTTAATACTATAGCGGGGGGGCCGGGAGAGACCCAGTACTTC | CSVNTIAGGPGETQYF
TRBJ2-1 | TRBV4-2 | NA | NA | TGTGCCAGCAGCCAAGAGAGGGGGGGTCACAATGAGCAGTTCTTC | CASSQERGGHNEQFF
TRBJ2-6 | TRBV28 | NA | NA | TGTGCCAGCAGTTTCGTGGGGGTGGTTGGGGCCAACGTCCTGACTTTC | CASSFVGVVGANVLTF
TRBJ1-5 | TRBV7-3 | NA | NA | TGTGCCAGCAGCCCCCAGGCAGGCCAGCCCCAGCATTTT | CASSPQAGQPQHF
TRBJ2-7 | TRBV7-6 | NA | NA | TGTGCCACCTCTACGTTTCCCTACGAGCAGTACTTC | CATSTFPYEQYF
TRBJ1-5 | TRBV28 | once | TRBD1 | TGTGCCAGCAGTATCTGGACAGGGAGGCAGCCCCAGCATTTT | CASSIWTGRQPQHF
TRBJ1-4 | TRBV28 | NA | NA | TGTGCCAGCAGTTTTTCCCAGGGCCGGGAAAAACTGTTTTTT | CASSFSQGREKLFF
TRBJ2-7 | TRBV30 | few | TRBD1 | TGTGCCTTTGAGACAGGGAGCTCTTACGAGCAGTACTTC | CAFETGSSYEQYF
TRBJ2-2 | TRBV24-1 | NA | TRBD2 | TGTGCCACCAGTAGGACTAGCGGACCACTAAACGGGGAGCTGTTTTTT | CATSRTSGPLNGELFF
TRBJ1-4 | TRBV3-1/TRBV3-2 | NA | NA | TGTGCCAGCAGCCAAGAGCAGGGGATTTATGAAAAACTGTTTTTT | CASSQEQGIYEKLFF
TRBJ1-3 | TRBV5-1 | NA | TRBD1 | TGCGCCAGCAGCTTGGACCCCAACAGGGGGCTTGGAAACACCATATATTTT | CASSLDPNRGLGNTIYF
TRBJ1-1 | TRBV5-1 | NA | TRBD1 | TGCGCCAGCAGCTACGACAGGGGCGCTGAAGCTTTCTTT | CASSYDRGAEAFF
TRBJ1-2 | TRBV4-3 | NA | TRBD1 | TGCGCCAGCAGCCCCCAGCAGATTAGCGGGACAGCCTATGGCTACACCTTC | CASSPQQISGTAYGYTF
TRBJ2-4 | TRBV5-1 | few | TRBD2 | TGCGCCAGCGGCCCGGGGGGTAGGGCCAAAAACATTCAGTACTTC | CASGPGGRAKNIQYF
TRBJ2-5 | TRBV3-1/TRBV3-2 | few | TRBD2 | TGTGCCAGCAGCCAAGGGGAGCGGGGGCCACCCCAAGAGACCCAGTACTTC | CASSQGERGPPQETQYF
TRBJ1-2 | TRBV30 | once | TRBD1 | TGTGCCTGGAGCCCGGGACAGGGCGGCTATGGCTACACCTTC | CAWSPGQGGYGYTF
TRBJ1-1 | TRBV28 | NA | NA | TGTGCCAGCAGTTTACCCTTTAACACTGAAGCTTTCTTT | CASSLPFNTEAFF
TRBJ2-1 | TRBV7-2 | NA | TRBD2 | TGTGCCAGCAGCTTAGATCGGGGGGGGGCCAATGAGCAGTTCTTC | CASSLDRGGANEQFF
TRBJ1-2 | TRBV4-1 | NA | NA | TGCGCCAGCAGCCCAGAGGGGTTGGGCTATGGCTACACCTTC | CASSPEGLGYGYTF
TRBJ2-2 | TRBV7-2 | NA | TRBD1 | TGTGCCAGCAGCTTACCGCCCGGGACAGGGGCCGGGGAGCTGTTTTTT | CASSLPPGTGAGELFF
TRBJ1-1 | TRBV7-9 | few | NA | TGTGCCAGCAACCCCGGGCTTGAAGCTTTCTTT | CASNPGLEAFF
TRBJ2-1 | TRBV3-1/TRBV3-2 | NA | NA | TGTGCCAGCAGTCCTACTAGCCGGTCCTACAATGAGCAGTTCTTC | CASSPTSRSYNEQFF
TRBJ1-3 | TRBV7-2 | NA | NA | TGTGCCAGCAGCTCCCGTTTGGCCCTGACTTCTGGAAACACCATATATTTT | CASSSRLALTSGNTIYF
TRBJ1-2 | TRBV6-5 | NA | NA | TGTGCCAGCAGTTACTCGGGTGGATATGGCTACACCTTC | CASSYSGGYGYTF
TRBJ2-1 | TRBV10-3 | NA | TRBD1 | TGTGCCATCAGGGGACAGTTCAGCTCCTACAATGAGCAGTTCTTC | CAIRGQFSSYNEQFF
TRBJ1-2 | TRBV19 | NA | NA | TGTGCCAGTAGTATTGGGTGGGGCGGCGACTATGGCTACACCTTC | CASSIGWGGDYGYTF
TRBJ1-1 | TRBV4-3 | NA | NA | TGCGCCAGCAGCCAAGTCCGGGGGAGGAACACTGAAGCTTTCTTT | CASSQVRGRNTEAFF
TRBJ2-2 | TRBV30 | NA | TRBD2 | TGTGCCTGGAGTGTACGGGGCGGGAGGGCCCCGCTCACCGGGGAGCTGTTTTTT | CAWSVRGGRAPLTGELFF
TRBJ2-5 | TRBV29-1 | NA | NA | TGCAGCGTTGAGGGACAGTACTTC | CSVEGQYF
TRBJ1-2 | TRBV10-3 | NA | TRBD1 | TGTGCCATCACCCAGGACAGGGGGTTGGATGGCTACACCTTC | CAITQDRGLDGYTF
TRBJ2-7 | TRBV2 | NA | TRBD1 | TGTGCCAGCAGCGTCGCCGGGACAGGGTCGTACGAGCAGTACTTC | CASSVAGTGSYEQYF
TRBJ1-5 | TRBV28 | NA | NA | TGTGCCAGCAGTTTATGGGCAGGGAATCAGCCCCAGCATTTT | CASSLWAGNQPQHF
TRBJ2-7 | TRBV13 | NA | NA | TGTGCCAGCAGCTTAGGCCGGAGGCTAGCTGGAGACGAGCAGTACTTC | CASSLGRRLAGDEQYF
TRBJ2-5 | TRBV7-2 | NA | NA | TGTGCCAGCAGCCCCGGAGTAGACTCGGTGACCCAGTACTTC | CASSPGVDSVTQYF
TRBJ1-1 | TRBV18 | NA | NA | TGTGCCAGCTCACCACTTGACGGGGAGAGAGCTTTCTTT | CASSPLDGERAFF
TRBJ2-7 | TRBV3-1/TRBV3-2 | NA | NA | TGTGCCAGCAGCCAAGGGCAGGAGTCGGAGCAGTACTTC | CASSQGQESEQYF
TRBJ2-7 | TRBV23-1 | NA | TRBD1 | TGCGCCAGCACACTGAGAATGCGCGGACAGGGGGCGTCTGAGCAGTACTTC | CASTLRMRGQGASEQYF
TRBJ2-3 | TRBV5-6 | NA | NA | TGTGCCAGCAGCTTGGGGGGGATCACAGATACGCAGTATTTT | CASSLGGITDTQYF
TRBJ2-6 | TRBV5-1 | NA | NA | TGCGCCAGCAGCGTCAGGGTGGTCGGGGCCAACGTCCTGACTTTC | CASSVRVVGANVLTF
TRBJ1-6 | TRBV4-1 | NA | NA | TGCGCCAGCAGCCCCGACGGGCTGAGAGGGGATAATTCACCCCTCCACTTT | CASSPDGLRGDNSPLHF
TRBJ1-1 | TRBV28 | once | NA | TGTGCCAGCAGTTTGTACAACACTGAAGCTTTCTTT | CASSLYNTEAFF